The rows below give T cell receptor beta chains drawn from one sample of a study of blood T cell repertoires in COVID-19. This table comes from immunoSEQ multiplex PCR, and its TCRdb copy is limited to in-frame clones, with some not included. The repertoire includes more than 300,000 clones, 87% of them detected once, and about 10% sits in the top ten. The sequenced sample was peripheral blood. These receptors all come from a woman in her twenties or thirties with COVID-19, enrolled during active disease. Each CDR3 is given with its conserved first and last residue. The D gene is left open where the match is weak. Clone size is shown for a subset of rows, as once, few, many or a class of expanded clone.

len,j_gene,d_gene,abundance,v_gene,CDR3nt,CDR3aa
12,TRBJ1-3,-,-,TRBV5-1,TGCGCCAGCAGCGACAGGGGAAACACCATATATTTT,CASSDRGNTIYF
14,TRBJ2-7,-,-,TRBV9,TGTGCCAGCAGCGCAGGCGACGGAAACTACGAGCAGTACTTC,CASSAGDGNYEQYF
15,TRBJ2-1,TRBD2,few,TRBV10-3,TGTGCCATCAGTGGGACTAGCGGGACGTACAATGAGCAGTTCTTC,CAISGTSGTYNEQFF
14,TRBJ2-1,-,-,TRBV11-3,TGTGCCAGCAGCTTAGGTCTCTCCTACAATGAGCAGTTCTTC,CASSLGLSYNEQFF
14,TRBJ2-5,-,once,TRBV28,TGTGCCAGCAGTCCCGCAGGGCGTGGCGAGACCCAGTACTTC,CASSPAGRGETQYF
13,TRBJ2-3,-,once,TRBV6-4,TGTGCCAGCAGTGCGCAGGGCCCAGATACGCAGTATTTT,CASSAQGPDTQYF
12,TRBJ1-1,-,-,TRBV6-2/TRBV6-3,TGTGCCAGCAGTTTACACAGCCGCGAGGCTTTCTTT,CASSLHSREAFF
17,TRBJ2-2,TRBD1,-,TRBV9,TGTGCCAGCAGCCCAGAAATCCAGGGGGCAATCACCGGGGAGCTGTTTTTT,CASSPEIQGAITGELFF
17,TRBJ2-1,TRBD2,-,TRBV4-3,TGCGCCAGCAGCCAAGAAGGGCGGGAGGGATCCTACAATGAGCAGTTCTTC,CASSQEGREGSYNEQFF
14,TRBJ1-1,-,-,TRBV27,TGTGCCAGCACACCGGGACTCCTGAACACTGAAGCTTTCTTT,CASTPGLLNTEAFF
15,TRBJ2-1,TRBD2,-,TRBV7-3,TGTGCCAGCAGCTTATGGGAAGCGGGGGACAATGAGCAGTTCTTC,CASSLWEAGDNEQFF
15,TRBJ1-5,-,few,TRBV4-1,TGCGCCAGCAGCCAAGATGGGGGGGCTGGACAGCCCCAGCATTTT,CASSQDGGAGQPQHF
12,TRBJ2-2,-,-,TRBV12-3/TRBV12-4,TGTGCCAGCTTCAAAATGTCCGGGGAGCTGTTTTTT,CASFKMSGELFF
15,TRBJ2-7,-,-,TRBV15,TGTGCCACCAGCAGAGATTGGTCAGGAGGCTACGAGCAGTACTTC,CATSRDWSGGYEQYF
13,TRBJ2-3,-,many,TRBV7-8,TGTGCCAGCAGCTTAGCCTATGGAGATACGCAGTATTTT,CASSLAYGDTQYF
14,TRBJ2-7,-,-,TRBV19,TGTGCCAGTAGTCCCCTCGGACAGACCTACGAGCAGTACTTC,CASSPLGQTYEQYF
14,TRBJ2-5,TRBD1,-,TRBV28,TGTGCCAGCAGCCGGAGGACAGGGAAGCAGACCCAGTACTTC,CASSRRTGKQTQYF
15,TRBJ1-2,-,-,TRBV5-1,TGCGCCAGCAGCCCCAACCGGGAAGTTAACTATGGCTACACCTTC,CASSPNREVNYGYTF
13,TRBJ2-5,TRBD1,once,TRBV30,TGTGCCTGGAGAGGCAGGGGGAAAGAGACCCAGTACTTC,CAWRGRGKETQYF
15,TRBJ2-1,TRBD2,-,TRBV29-1,TGCAGCGTTGGTAGACTAGCGGGAACCTTCAATGAGCAGTTCTTC,CSVGRLAGTFNEQFF
16,TRBJ2-6,-,once,TRBV2,TGTGCCAGCAGTGCTTTTTCTAGCTCTGGGGCCAACGTCCTGACTTTC,CASSAFSSSGANVLTF
17,TRBJ2-3,-,-,TRBV19,TGTGCCAGTACCAGGGGAGCCGTGACTAGCACAACAGATACGCAGTATTTT,CASTRGAVTSTTDTQYF
16,TRBJ2-2,-,-,TRBV21-1,TGTGCCAGCAGCAAAGTGTCGGGGGAGAACACCGGGGAGCTGTTTTTT,CASSKVSGENTGELFF
13,TRBJ1-2,TRBD1,-,TRBV19,TGTGCCAGTAGTTGGGGACAGTACTATGGCTACACCTTC,CASSWGQYYGYTF
15,TRBJ1-1,-,-,TRBV6-5,TGTGCCAGCAGTTACTACTGGCAGGGGTCCTCTGAAGCTTTCTTT,CASSYYWQGSSEAFF
13,TRBJ1-5,-,-,TRBV29-1,TGCAGCGTTGGGTGGGCCGGCAATCAGCCCCAGCATTTT,CSVGWAGNQPQHF
16,TRBJ2-1,-,-,TRBV28,TGTGCCAGCAGTCCGTCCGGCGGGGGCCCGTACAATGAGCAGTTCTTC,CASSPSGGGPYNEQFF
14,TRBJ1-1,TRBD1,-,TRBV19,TGTGCCAGTACTGGACAGGGAGAAGGCACTGAAGCTTTCTTT,CASTGQGEGTEAFF
14,TRBJ2-7,-,-,TRBV6-1,TGTGCCAGCAGTGACGTAAGGAGTACGTACGAGCAGTACTTC,CASSDVRSTYEQYF
15,TRBJ2-7,TRBD1,-,TRBV5-1,TGCGCCAGCAGCTTAGGATCACAGGGGACCTACGAGCAGTACTTC,CASSLGSQGTYEQYF
15,TRBJ2-7,-,-,TRBV5-1,TGCGCCAGCAGAGGGGCCGGACCGACACCCTACGAGCAGTACTTC,CASRGAGPTPYEQYF
13,TRBJ2-4,TRBD2,-,TRBV6-1,TGTGCCAGCAGTGAAGCCGGCGGGGGGCTTGAGTACTTC,CASSEAGGGLEYF
15,TRBJ2-1,TRBD2,once,TRBV2,TGTGCCAGCAGTTCACGACTAGCGGGCGACAATGAGCAGTTCTTC,CASSSRLAGDNEQFF
15,TRBJ1-1,-,-,TRBV3-1/TRBV3-2,TGTGCCAGCAGCTTTCAAACAGGCGTGAACACTGAAGCTTTCTTT,CASSFQTGVNTEAFF
14,TRBJ2-5,-,-,TRBV5-1,TGCGCCAGCAGCTTGGTGGACAGAAAAGAGACCCAGTACTTC,CASSLVDRKETQYF
14,TRBJ2-7,TRBD2,-,TRBV6-5,TGTGCCAGCAGACCTAGCGGGAGCCCCTACGAGCAGTACTTC,CASRPSGSPYEQYF
15,TRBJ2-3,-,once,TRBV28,TGTGCCAGCAGTGTGACTAGAGGTAGCACAGATACGCAGTATTTT,CASSVTRGSTDTQYF
13,TRBJ2-7,TRBD1,-,TRBV15,TGTGCCACCAGCATGACAGGGACCGGTGAGCAGTACTTC,CATSMTGTGEQYF
12,TRBJ2-7,-,-,TRBV29-1,TGCAGCGTTCGGGACTCAGCCTACGAGCAGTACTTC,CSVRDSAYEQYF
16,TRBJ1-2,TRBD1,-,TRBV5-6,TGTGCCAGCAGCCTCGGTACAGGGGGGCTGGGCTATGGCTACACCTTC,CASSLGTGGLGYGYTF
13,TRBJ2-1,TRBD2,-,TRBV29-1,TGCAGCGTTGGGAGCGGGAGGTTGAATGAGCAGTTCTTC,CSVGSGRLNEQFF
11,TRBJ2-1,-,-,TRBV20-1,TGCAGTGCCCCCCTGGGGAGGGAGCAGTTCTTC,CSAPLGREQFF
14,TRBJ1-5,-,once,TRBV28,TGTGCCAGCAGTTTTGCAGGAATTGATCAGCCCCAGCATTTT,CASSFAGIDQPQHF
16,TRBJ2-3,-,-,TRBV10-3,TGTGCCATCAGTGAGTCGGTGAGGGAGCGCGGAGATACGCAGTATTTT,CAISESVRERGDTQYF
12,TRBJ1-2,-,-,TRBV24-1,TGTGCCACCAGTGATAGACATGAGGGCTACACCTTC,CATSDRHEGYTF
16,TRBJ2-5,TRBD2,-,TRBV9,TGTGCCAGCAGCCCTTTTCTAGCGGGAGTCGAAGAGACCCAGTACTTC,CASSPFLAGVEETQYF
16,TRBJ2-1,TRBD2,-,TRBV29-1,TGCAGCGTTGAACTAGCGGGGCCCCATTCCTACAATGAGCAGTTCTTC,CSVELAGPHSYNEQFF